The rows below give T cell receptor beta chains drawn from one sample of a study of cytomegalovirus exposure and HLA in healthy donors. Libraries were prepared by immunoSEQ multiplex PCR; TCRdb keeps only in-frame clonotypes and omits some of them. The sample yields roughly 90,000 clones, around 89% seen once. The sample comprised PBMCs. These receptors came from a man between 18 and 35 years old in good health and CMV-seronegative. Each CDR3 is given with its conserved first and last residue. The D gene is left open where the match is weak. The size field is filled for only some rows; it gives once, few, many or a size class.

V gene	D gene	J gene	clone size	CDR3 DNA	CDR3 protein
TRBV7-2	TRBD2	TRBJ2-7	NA	TGTGCCAGCAGCTTAGCCCGGACTAGCGGGAGCTACGAGCAGTACTTC	CASSLARTSGSYEQYF
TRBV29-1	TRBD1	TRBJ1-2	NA	TGCAGCGTTGGCGGACAGGGGAGTCTAGAGTATGGCTACACCTTC	CSVGGQGSLEYGYTF
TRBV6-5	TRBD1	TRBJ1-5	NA	TGTGCCAGCAGTTACGACAGGGGTAACCAGCCCCAGCATTTT	CASSYDRGNQPQHF
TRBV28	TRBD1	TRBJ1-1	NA	TGTGCCAGCAGCGGTACAGGGGCGCCTAAGAACACTGAAGCTTTCTTT	CASSGTGAPKNTEAFF
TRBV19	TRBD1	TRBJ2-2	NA	TGTGCCAGTAGTATGGGACAGGTGGGCACCGGGGAGCTGTTTTTT	CASSMGQVGTGELFF
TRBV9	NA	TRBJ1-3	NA	TGTGCCAGCAGCGTAGCCCCCATGACAGAGTCTGGAAACACCATATATTTT	CASSVAPMTESGNTIYF
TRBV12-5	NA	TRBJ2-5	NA	TGTGCTAGTGGTTTGTGGGATCCCGGACACCTAAGTTTCCTAGAGACCCAGTACTTC	CASGLWDPGHLSFLETQYF
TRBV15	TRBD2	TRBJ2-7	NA	TGTGCCACCAGCAGAGCACTAGCGGGAGGCGACGAGCAGTACTTC	CATSRALAGGDEQYF
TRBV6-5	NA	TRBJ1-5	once	TGTGCCAGCAGTACAGGGCAACAGCCCCAGCATTTT	CASSTGQQPQHF
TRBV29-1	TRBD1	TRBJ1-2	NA	TGCAGCGTGGGCCGGGACAGGGTGGGTTTCGTTGATGGCTACACCTTC	CSVGRDRVGFVDGYTF